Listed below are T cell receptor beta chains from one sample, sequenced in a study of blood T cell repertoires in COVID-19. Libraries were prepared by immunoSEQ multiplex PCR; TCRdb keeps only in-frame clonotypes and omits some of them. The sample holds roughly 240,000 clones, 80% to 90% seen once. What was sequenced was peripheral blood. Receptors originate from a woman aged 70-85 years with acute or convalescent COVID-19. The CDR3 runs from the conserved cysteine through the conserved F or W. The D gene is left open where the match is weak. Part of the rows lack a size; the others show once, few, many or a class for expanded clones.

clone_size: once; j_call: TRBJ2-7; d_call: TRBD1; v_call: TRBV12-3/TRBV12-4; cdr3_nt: TGTGCCAGCAGTCTGGGACAGAAGGGCGAGCAGTACTTC; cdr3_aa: CASSLGQKGEQYF
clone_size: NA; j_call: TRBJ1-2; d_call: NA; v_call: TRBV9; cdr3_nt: TGTGCCAGCAGCGTTCCAGGGCGCGGCTACACCTTC; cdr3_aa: CASSVPGRGYTF
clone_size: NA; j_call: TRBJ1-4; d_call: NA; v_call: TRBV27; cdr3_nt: TGTGCCAGCAGCCTACAGGGAAAACTGTTTTTT; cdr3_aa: CASSLQGKLFF
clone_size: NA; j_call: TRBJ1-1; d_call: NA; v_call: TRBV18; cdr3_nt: TGTGCCAGCTCACCAAGCGCGGGCGGCACTGAAGCTTTCTTT; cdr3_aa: CASSPSAGGTEAFF
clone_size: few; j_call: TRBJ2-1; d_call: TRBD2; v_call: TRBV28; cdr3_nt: TGTGCCAGCAGTTTGGGTCTAGCGGGGAACAATGAGCAGTTCTTC; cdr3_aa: CASSLGLAGNNEQFF
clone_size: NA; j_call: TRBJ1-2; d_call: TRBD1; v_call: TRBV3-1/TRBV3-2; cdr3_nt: TGTGCCAGCAGCCAACCAGGACAGGGGATATATGGCTACACCTTC; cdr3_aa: CASSQPGQGIYGYTF
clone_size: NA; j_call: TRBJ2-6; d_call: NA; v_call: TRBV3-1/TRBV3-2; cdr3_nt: TGTGCCAGCAGCCAGAGCTCTGGGGCCAACGTCCTGACTTTC; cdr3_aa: CASSQSSGANVLTF
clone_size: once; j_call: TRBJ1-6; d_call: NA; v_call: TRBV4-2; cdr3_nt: TGTGCCAGCAGCCAAGATCTACAGGCCTTGCAACCCCTCCACTTT; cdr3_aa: CASSQDLQALQPLHF
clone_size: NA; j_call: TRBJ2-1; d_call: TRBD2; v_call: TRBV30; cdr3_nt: TGTGCCTGGAAGACGATGGGACTAGCGGGGGGCTATGAGCAGTTCTTC; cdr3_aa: CAWKTMGLAGGYEQFF
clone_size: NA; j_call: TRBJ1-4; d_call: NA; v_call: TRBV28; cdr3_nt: TGTGCCAGCAGTTTGGCATTGGAGCAACTGTTTTTT; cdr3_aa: CASSLALEQLFF
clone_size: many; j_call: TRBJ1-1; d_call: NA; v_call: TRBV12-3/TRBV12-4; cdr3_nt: TGTGCCAGCAGTGCGACAGGTGGTACTGAAGCTTTCTTT; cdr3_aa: CASSATGGTEAFF
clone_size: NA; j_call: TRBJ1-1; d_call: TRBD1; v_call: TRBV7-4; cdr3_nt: TGTGCCAGCAGCTTAACGCGAACTCCAGGGGGCTTGGCTTTCTTT; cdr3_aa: CASSLTRTPGGLAFF
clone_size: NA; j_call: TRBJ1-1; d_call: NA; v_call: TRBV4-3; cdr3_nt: TGCGCCAGCAGCCAAATCGGGACACCGAACACTGAAGCTTTCTTT; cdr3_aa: CASSQIGTPNTEAFF
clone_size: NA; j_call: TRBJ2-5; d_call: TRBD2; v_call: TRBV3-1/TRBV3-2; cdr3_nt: TGTGCCAGCAGCCAGACTAGCGGGAACCAAGAGACCCAGTACTTC; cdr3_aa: CASSQTSGNQETQYF
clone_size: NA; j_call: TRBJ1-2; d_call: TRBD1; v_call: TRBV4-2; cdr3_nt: TGTGCCAGCAGCCACGGAATCAACCAGGGGGGCTATGGCTACACCTTC; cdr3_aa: CASSHGINQGGYGYTF
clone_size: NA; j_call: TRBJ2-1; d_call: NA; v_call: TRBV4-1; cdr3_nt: TGCGCCAGCAGCCAAGATTATGCGGGGTACAATGAGCAGTTCTTC; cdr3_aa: CASSQDYAGYNEQFF
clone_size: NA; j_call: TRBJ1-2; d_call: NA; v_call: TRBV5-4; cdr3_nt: TGTGCCAGCAGCCCTCCCGGGGAGGGGAACTATGGCTACACCTTC; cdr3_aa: CASSPPGEGNYGYTF
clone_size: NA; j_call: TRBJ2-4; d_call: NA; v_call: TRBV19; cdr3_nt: TGTGCCAGTAGTATGGGTTGGAGGGGCAGTAAAGCCAAAAACATTCAGTACTTC; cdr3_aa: CASSMGWRGSKAKNIQYF
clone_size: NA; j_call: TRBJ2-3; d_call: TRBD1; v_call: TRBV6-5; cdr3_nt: TGTGCCAGCACCCTAACGGGGGACAGGGGGGATACGCAGTATTTT; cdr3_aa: CASTLTGDRGDTQYF
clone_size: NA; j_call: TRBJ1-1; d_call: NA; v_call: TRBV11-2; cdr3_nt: TGTGCCAGCAGCCCAGAACAGTTTGAAGCTTTCTTT; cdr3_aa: CASSPEQFEAFF
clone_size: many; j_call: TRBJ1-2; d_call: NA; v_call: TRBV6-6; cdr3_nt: TGTGCCAGCACCTTTCGGGCTAACTATGGCTACACCTTC; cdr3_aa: CASTFRANYGYTF
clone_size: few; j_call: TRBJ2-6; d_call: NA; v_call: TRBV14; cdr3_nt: TGTGCCAGCAGCCAATTTAGGACAGTATCTGGGGCCAACGTCCTGACTTTC; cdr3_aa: CASSQFRTVSGANVLTF
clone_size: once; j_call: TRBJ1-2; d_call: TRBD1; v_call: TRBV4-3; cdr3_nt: TGCGCCAGCAGCCAAAAACGACAGGGAGACTATGGCTACACCTTC; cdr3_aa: CASSQKRQGDYGYTF
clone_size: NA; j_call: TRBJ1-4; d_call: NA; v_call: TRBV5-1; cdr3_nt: TGCGCCAGCAGATCCGGGTCCCCCCCTGAAAAACTGTTTTTT; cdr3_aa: CASRSGSPPEKLFF
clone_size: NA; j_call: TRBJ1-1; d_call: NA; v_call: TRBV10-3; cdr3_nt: TGTGCCATCAGCGGGAGAGAACAGGAGAACACTGAAGCTTTCTTT; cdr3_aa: CAISGREQENTEAFF
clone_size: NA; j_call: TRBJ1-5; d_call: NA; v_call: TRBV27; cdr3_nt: TGTGCCAGCAGTTTCCTCTCAGGGAGCAATCAGCCCCAGCATTTT; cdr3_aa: CASSFLSGSNQPQHF
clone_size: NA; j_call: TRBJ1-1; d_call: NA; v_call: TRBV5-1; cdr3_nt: TGCGCCAGCAGCCGACAGCAACTGAACACTGAAGCTTTCTTT; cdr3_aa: CASSRQQLNTEAFF
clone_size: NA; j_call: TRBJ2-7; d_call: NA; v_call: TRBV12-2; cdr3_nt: TGTGCAAGTCGCTTAGCGGGCTACTCCTACGAGCAGTACTTC; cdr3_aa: CASRLAGYSYEQYF
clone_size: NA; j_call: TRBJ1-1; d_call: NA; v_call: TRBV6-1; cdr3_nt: TGTGCCAGCAGTGAAGCGCTTGGGGGCCTGAACACTGAAGCTTTCTTT; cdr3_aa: CASSEALGGLNTEAFF
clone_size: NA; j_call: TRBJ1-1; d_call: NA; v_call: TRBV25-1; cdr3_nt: TGTGCCAGCAGTGAATTGGCGGGGGGCGCGAAGAACACTGAAGCTTTCTTT; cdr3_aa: CASSELAGGAKNTEAFF
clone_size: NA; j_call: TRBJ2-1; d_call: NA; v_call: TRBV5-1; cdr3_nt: TGCGCCAGCAGCTTGCAGGGGTACAATGAGCAGTTCTTC; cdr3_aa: CASSLQGYNEQFF
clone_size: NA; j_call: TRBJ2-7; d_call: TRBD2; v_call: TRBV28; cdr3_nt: TGTGCCAGCTCCCTTCTTACTAGCGGGGGGCAGTACTTC; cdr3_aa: CASSLLTSGGQYF
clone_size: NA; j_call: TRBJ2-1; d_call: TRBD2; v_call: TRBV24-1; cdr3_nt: TGTGCCACCAGTGATTTAATCGGCGGGGGGGCGGGCGAGCAGTTCTTC; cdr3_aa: CATSDLIGGGAGEQFF
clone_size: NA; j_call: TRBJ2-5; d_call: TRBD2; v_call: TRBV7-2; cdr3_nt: TGTGCCAGCATCCCCAGCGGGGCCGGTCAGACCCAGTACTTC; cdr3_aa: CASIPSGAGQTQYF
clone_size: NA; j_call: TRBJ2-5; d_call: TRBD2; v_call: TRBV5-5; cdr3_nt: TGTGCCAGCAGTTGGAGACTAGCGGGGAAAGAGACCCAGTACTTC; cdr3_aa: CASSWRLAGKETQYF
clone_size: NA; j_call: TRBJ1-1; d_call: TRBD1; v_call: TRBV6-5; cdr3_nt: TGTGCCAGCAGCCGACGACAGGGACCCAACACTGAAGCTTTCTTT; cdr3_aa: CASSRRQGPNTEAFF
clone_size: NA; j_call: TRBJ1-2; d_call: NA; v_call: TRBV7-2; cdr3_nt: TGTGCCAGCAGCTCCCGCGGGAGGGCCGGGGAGGGCTACACCTTC; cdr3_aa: CASSSRGRAGEGYTF
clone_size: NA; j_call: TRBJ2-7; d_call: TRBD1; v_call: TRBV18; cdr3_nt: TGTGCCAGCTCACCAAGGGGACAGGGGACAACCTACGAGCAGTACTTC; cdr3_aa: CASSPRGQGTTYEQYF
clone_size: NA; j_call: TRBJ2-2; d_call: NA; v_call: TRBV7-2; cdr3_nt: TGTGCCAGCAGCACGAGGGAGACCGGGGAGCTGTTTTTT; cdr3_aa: CASSTRETGELFF
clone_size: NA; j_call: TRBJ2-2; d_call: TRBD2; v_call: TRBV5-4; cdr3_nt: TGTGCCAGCAGCTTGACTAGCGGGGGGGCCGCCGGGGAGCTGTTTTTT; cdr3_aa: CASSLTSGGAAGELFF
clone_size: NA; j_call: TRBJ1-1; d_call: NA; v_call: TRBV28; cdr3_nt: TGTGCCAGCAGCATTTGGCACACTGAAGCTTTCTTT; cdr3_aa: CASSIWHTEAFF
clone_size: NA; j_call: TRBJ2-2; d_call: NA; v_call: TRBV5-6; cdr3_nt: TGTGCCAGCAGCTTTTTTCTCGGGGGAATAGGGACCGGGGAGCTGTTTTTT; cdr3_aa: CASSFFLGGIGTGELFF
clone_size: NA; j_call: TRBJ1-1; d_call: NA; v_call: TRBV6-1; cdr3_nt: TGTGCCAGCGGTGGAGCGAGAAGTCCGTACACTGAAGCTTTCTTT; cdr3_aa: CASGGARSPYTEAFF
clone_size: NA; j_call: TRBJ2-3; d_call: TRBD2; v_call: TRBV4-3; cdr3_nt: TGCGCCAGCAGCCAAGATACCCCGACTAGCGGGGGCCGCACAGATACGCAGTATTTT; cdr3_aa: CASSQDTPTSGGRTDTQYF
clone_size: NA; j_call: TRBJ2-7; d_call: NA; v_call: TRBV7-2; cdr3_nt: TGTGCCAGCAGCTTAGGCGTGACAGGGAGGAACGAGCAGTACTTC; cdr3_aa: CASSLGVTGRNEQYF
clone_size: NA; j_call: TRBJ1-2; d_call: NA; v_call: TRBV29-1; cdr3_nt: TGCAGCGTCACGGACAGCATCTATGGCTACACCTTC; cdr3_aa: CSVTDSIYGYTF
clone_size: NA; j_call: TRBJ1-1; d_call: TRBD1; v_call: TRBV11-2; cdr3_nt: TGTGCCAGCAGCTTACAGGGGGCGAGGACTGAAGCTTTCTTT; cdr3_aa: CASSLQGARTEAFF
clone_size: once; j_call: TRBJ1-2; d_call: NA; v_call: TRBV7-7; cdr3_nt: TGTGCTAGCAGCCCTTATTCGAACACAGATGGCTACACCTTC; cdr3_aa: CASSPYSNTDGYTF
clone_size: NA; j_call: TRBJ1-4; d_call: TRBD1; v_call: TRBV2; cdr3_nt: TGTGCCAGCAGTGAATGGGGGACAGCTAATGAAAAACTGTTTTTT; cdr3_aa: CASSEWGTANEKLFF
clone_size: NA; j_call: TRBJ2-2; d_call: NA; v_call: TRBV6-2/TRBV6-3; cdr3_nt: TGTGCCAGCAGTTCCCTCTGGGCAATAAACACCGGGGAGCTGTTTTTT; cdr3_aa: CASSSLWAINTGELFF
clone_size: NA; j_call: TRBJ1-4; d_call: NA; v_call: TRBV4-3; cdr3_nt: TGCGCCAGCAGCCAAGGACAAGAAAAACTGTTTTTT; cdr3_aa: CASSQGQEKLFF
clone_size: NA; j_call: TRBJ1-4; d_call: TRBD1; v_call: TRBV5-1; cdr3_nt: TGCGCCAGCACCTTAGGACAGGGAACTAATGAAAAACTGTTTTTT; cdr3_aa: CASTLGQGTNEKLFF
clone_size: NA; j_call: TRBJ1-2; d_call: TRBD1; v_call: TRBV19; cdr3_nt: TGTGCCAGTAGACAGGGGGGGTATGGCTACACCTTC; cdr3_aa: CASRQGGYGYTF
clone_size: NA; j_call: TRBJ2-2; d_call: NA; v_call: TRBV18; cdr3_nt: TGTGCCAGCTCACCCCTCCCCGGGAACACCGGGGAGCTGTTTTTT; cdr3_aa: CASSPLPGNTGELFF
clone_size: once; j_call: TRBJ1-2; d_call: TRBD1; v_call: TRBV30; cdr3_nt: TGTGCCTGGATGTGGGCACAGGGGGCAAGGGGCTACACCTTC; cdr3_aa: CAWMWAQGARGYTF
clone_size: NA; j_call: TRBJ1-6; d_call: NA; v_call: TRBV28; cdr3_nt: TGTGCCAGCAGTTTGGCTTCCTATTCACCCCTCCACTTT; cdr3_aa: CASSLASYSPLHF
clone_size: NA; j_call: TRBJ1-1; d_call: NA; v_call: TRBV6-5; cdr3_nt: TGTGCCAGCAGTTACTCGGGATGGGGCGACACTGAAGCTTTCTTT; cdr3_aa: CASSYSGWGDTEAFF
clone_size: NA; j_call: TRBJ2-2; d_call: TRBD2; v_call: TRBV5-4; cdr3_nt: TGTGCCAGCAGCTTGGCGCTAGCGGGGACCACCGGGGAGCTGTTTTTT; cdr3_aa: CASSLALAGTTGELFF
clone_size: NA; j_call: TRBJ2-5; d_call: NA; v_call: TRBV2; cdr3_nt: TGTGCCAGCACCGCGACGGGCCAAGAGACCCAGTACTTC; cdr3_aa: CASTATGQETQYF